The T cell receptor beta chain under discussion was sequenced for a study of CDR3 diversity in severe acne. TCRdb analysed the PCR reads with MiXCR anew, one entry per CDR3 protein. The profile shows more than 80,000 distinct CDR3 sequences, under 55% of them singletons. Looked up from germline, CDR1 is DFQATT and CDR2 is SNEGSKA (reference sequence). The CDR3 runs to 13 residues. The trim removed 6 bases at V and 16 bases at J, leaving 17 bases unmatched. This clonotype was found a few times. The sequencing input was blood. The genes are TRBV20-1 and TRBJ2-1; 8 nucleotides line up with TRBD2. The TCR comes from a male donor with severe acne vulgaris. CDR3: CSAQWREVPRSFF. The DNA for the CDR3 is TGCAGTGCCCAATGGCGGGAGGTCCCTAGGTCATTCTTC.